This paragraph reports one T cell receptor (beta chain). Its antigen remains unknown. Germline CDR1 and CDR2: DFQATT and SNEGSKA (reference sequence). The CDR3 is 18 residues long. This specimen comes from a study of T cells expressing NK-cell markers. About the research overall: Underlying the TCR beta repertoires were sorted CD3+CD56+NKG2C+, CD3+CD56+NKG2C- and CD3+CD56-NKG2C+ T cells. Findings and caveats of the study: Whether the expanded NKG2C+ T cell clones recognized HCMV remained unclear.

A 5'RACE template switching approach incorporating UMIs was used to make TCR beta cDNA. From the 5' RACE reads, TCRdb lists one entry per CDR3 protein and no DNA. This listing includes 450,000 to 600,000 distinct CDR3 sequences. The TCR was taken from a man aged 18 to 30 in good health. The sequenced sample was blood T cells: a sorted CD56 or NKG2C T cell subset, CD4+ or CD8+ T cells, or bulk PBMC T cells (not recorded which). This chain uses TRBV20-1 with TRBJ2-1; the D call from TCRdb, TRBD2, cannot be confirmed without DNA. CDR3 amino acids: CSANPGTSGPSSYNEQFF.